The source of this TCR beta chain is a study of Graves' ophthalmopathy and Graves' hyperthyroidism listed by TCRdb under 2018. Broadly, across the study: Peripheral blood was collected at initial diagnosis, before any treatment. To tell Graves' ophthalmopathy apart from Graves' hyperthyroidism, and to predict which patients would progress to ophthalmopathy, the study relied on TCR beta repertoire signatures. In total, approximately 140 blood samples were TCR-sequenced: some 43 ophthalmopathy, around 75 hyperthyroidism and some 17 hyperthyroidism-to-ophthalmopathy patients. To explore V-J signatures distinguishing ophthalmopathy from hyperthyroidism, a discovery set of some 100 patients (roughly 42 ophthalmopathy, over 55 stable hyperthyroidism) was enrolled. An independent validation cohort comprised 18 hyperthyroidism patients and some 16 patients who later progressed from hyperthyroidism to ophthalmopathy. T-cell repertoires of thyroid tissue and blood were compared in about six hyperthyroidism patients. Following sampling, methimazole starting at 30 mg daily was administered to hyperthyroidism patients, and high-dose intravenous methylprednisolone was administered to ophthalmopathy patients.

Relative to germline, V is 2 bases shorter and J is 6 bases shorter, with 14 bases between their ends. From the cysteine through the phenylalanine, the CDR3 covers 14 amino acids. The sequence is cut down to CDR3 DNA, 42 bases in frame from base 1. Patients with ophthalmopathy had moderately to severely active disease, with a Clinical Activity Score of 3 or more, a NOSPECS grade of 4 or more, and a disease duration of less than 3 months. Patients with other autoimmune diseases, uncontrolled infections, pregnancy or lactation were excluded from the study. Diagnosis relied on clinical symptoms, serum thyroxine, TRAb, thyroid ultrasound and orbital computed tomography. PBMCs were isolated from about 9.1 ml of fresh peripheral blood by Ficoll-Paque density gradient centrifugation. Total RNA was extracted using Trizol reagent, and RNA quality was checked on an Agilent 2100 Bioanalyzer. For repertoire sequencing, the TCR beta CDR3 regions were amplified from RNA transcripts. HTBI primers and the Qiagen OneStep RT-PCR kit were used in a first-round RT-PCR, which was followed by a second-round multiplex PCR, size selection and purification. Libraries were sequenced paired-end with 100 bp reads on an Illumina HiSeq2000. For the original study's pipeline: SOAPnuke was used to process the reads, removing any read that contained adapters or uncalled bases, had a mean Phred below 15, or lacked an exact match to the constant primer or identifier. COPE v1.2.5 was used to merge the high-quality paired reads. Clonotypes were defined as unique nucleotide sequences and were aligned to IMGT TRB V, D and J references using MiTCR v1.1. Analysis was restricted to V-J combinations with a frequency above 0.0001, which covered just over 98% of repertoires. For each V-J combination, a TCR clonal expansion and chaos score was defined as F50 clonal expansion divided by the chaos observed in the TCRdist matrix. Welch's t-statistics and random forest were used to narrow the features down to 10 to 15 V-J combinations, which were then fed into a naive Bayes classifier. The similarity between thyroid and blood repertoires was quantified using the Morisita-Horn index. The public reads were quality trimmed at Q25 with fastp and then assembled into clones with MiXCR by TCRdb, keeping productive beta chains. Identical CDR3 proteins give one entry, which carries the most common genes and DNA. For this entry, the V and J calls and clone size follow TCRdb and not the study's own pipeline. The sample contains a few hundred thousand distinct CDR3 sequences, roughly a sixth of them found a single time. The ten largest make up over 9% of the sample.

Many counts were recorded for this clonotype. No cognate antigen has been identified for it. Base qualities are missing; no much larger clone stands one base away. Study-wide findings and limitations: In cross-validation, the 13-signature model distinguished ophthalmopathy from stable hyperthyroidism with approximately 90% sensitivity and 81% to 82% specificity, while in the test set the corresponding values were about 79% and 69%. Sample size was not statistically predetermined, and group allocation was not concealed from the investigators. In validation, the model predicted ophthalmopathy progression with 70.59% sensitivity and 72.22% specificity; roughly eleven predicted patients were CT-confirmed with GO in a median of approximately 6.2 months. Most expanded thyroid clonotypes with frequency above 0.001 were also detected in blood, suggesting blood repertoires may reflect the thyroid immune response.

Sample: peripheral blood. This receptor was taken from an adult man with Graves' ophthalmopathy. The sequence joins TRBV12-3 or TRBV12-4 to TRBJ2-7, with TRBD1 tentatively as D gene (6 bases match). The DNA is TGTGCCAGCAGTTTAAGGGGGAATGGTGTCGAGCAGTACTTC. It translates to CASSLRGNGVEQYF.